This T cell receptor beta chain comes out of a study of blood T cell repertoires in COVID-19. Study-level background: Some COVID-19 samples were acute and others convalescent; all came from the United States, Italy and Spain.

This clone showed up many times. TCRdb's copy holds only in-frame clones and misses some; the assay was immunoSEQ multiplex PCR. This sample has about 64,000 clones, with around 90% found just once. The CDR3 has 17 residues. The trim removed 2 bases at V and 5 bases at J, leaving 11 bases unmatched. The germline gives CDR1 KGHDR, CDR2 SFDVKD. The chain joins TRBV24-1 to TRBJ2-3, with TRBD1 matching 8 bases. This TCR was sampled from an elderly woman with active COVID-19. Sequenced: peripheral blood. The chain's CDR3 is CATSDSRGRQGQDTQYF. The CDR3 coding sequence is TGTGCCACCAGTGATTCGAGGGGGCGACAGGGGCAAGATACGCAGTATTTT.